The 25 T cell receptor beta chains below come from one sample, sequenced in a study of early T cells in non-severe SARS-CoV-2 infection. TCRdb reprocessed the 5' RACE reads with MiXCR, giving one entry per CDR3 protein. The data contain about 26,000 distinct CDR3 sequences, around 4% of them singletons. Sequencing input: whole blood. The receptors were gathered from an adult who was a healthcare worker with PCR-confirmed SARS-CoV-2 infection or an uninfected control (not recorded which).

The genes are TRBV4-1 and TRBJ2-2; 9 bases map to TRBD2. The germline V gene has CDR1 MGHRA and CDR2 YSYEKL. The CDR3 loop spans 18 amino acids. Trimming took 3 bases from V and 6 from J; bases not matched to a gene: 14. The CDR3 nucleotides are TGCGCCAGCAGCCACAACAAAGGCGGGAGGGTACTATCCGGGGAGCTGTTTTTT. It yields the protein CASSHNKGGRVLSGELFF.

This clonotype was observed at least ten times. V gene TRBV20-1 combines with J gene TRBJ1-1, with a possible D match to TRBD1 (5 bases). The CDR3 is made up of 11 amino acids. Germline V gene data show CDR1 as DFQATT and CDR2 as SNEGSKA (reference sequence). Deletions cut 7 bases from V and 4 bases from J, with 10 bases between. The CDR3 DNA sequence: TGCAGTGTCGGGGGGTCCACTGAAGCTTTCTTT. Amino acids: CSVGGSTEAFF.

The table lists this clonotype with many counts. This chain's CDR3 is CASSPGTGGGLAARDVNEQFF. CDR3 bases: TGCGCCAGCAGCCCCGGGACAGGTGGGGGACTAGCGGCCCGGGACGTCAATGAGCAGTTCTTC. This chain uses TRBV5-1 with TRBJ2-1; TRBD2 agrees at 11 bases. The germline gives CDR1 SGHRS, CDR2 YFSETQ. J was trimmed by 6 bases and V by 4 bases; bases with no gene match: 24. The CDR3 is 21 amino acids.

Many counts were recorded for this clonotype. The rearrangement joins TRBV11-2 to TRBJ2-7; tentatively, D is TRBD2 (6 bases). Trimming removed 4 bases at V and 7 bases at J, with 20 bases between. CDR1 is SGHAT, CDR2 FQNNGV, per germline. The CDR3 has 15 amino acids. CDR3: CASSSPRDSLREQYF. CDR3 DNA: TGTGCCAGCAGCTCCCCCCGGGACTCCCTCCGGGAGCAGTACTTC.

This clonotype was counted ten times or more. The rearrangement uses TRBV11-2 and TRBJ2-4; a weak D match, TRBD1 (6 bases). V was cut by 3 bases and J by 0 bases, with 15 bases left in between. Per germline, CDR1 SGHAT and CDR2 FQNNGV. The length of the CDR3 is 17 residues. CDR3 amino acids: CASSFPGAPIAKNIQYF. The CDR3 region has the DNA TGTGCCAGCAGCTTTCCAGGGGCCCCCATAGCCAAAAACATTCAGTACTTC. Together with reference TRBV11-2 and TRBJ2-4, the CDR3 gives the full variable domain: EAGVAQSPRYKIIEKRQSVAFWCNPISGHATLYWYQQILGQGPKLLIQFQNNGVVDDSQLPKDRFSAERLKGVDSTLKIQPAKLEDSAVYLCASSFPGAPIAKNIQYFGAGTRLSVL.

This clonotype was detected a few times. This chain uses TRBV5-1 with TRBJ2-7; D not certain. The V end was cut by 0 bases, the J end by 4 bases, with 11 bases between. Germline lookup yields CDR1 SGHRS and CDR2 YFSETQ. The CDR3 contains 14 residues. The CDR3 sequence is CASSLGGLNYEQYF. CDR3 DNA: TGCGCCAGCAGCTTGGGGGGATTGAATTACGAGCAGTACTTC.

This sequence joins TRBV7-6 and TRBJ2-1; no clear D gene. V gave up 4 bases and J gave up 7 bases, with 11 bases separating them. Germline V CDR1 and CDR2: SGHVS, FNYEAQ. The CDR3 has 13 residues. CDR3 protein: CASSSRLTNEQFF. The CDR3 coding sequence is TGTGCCAGCAGCTCTCGGCTAACTAATGAGCAGTTCTTC.

Comments on this clonotype: This is likely a read error, given that the CDR3 carries no conserved phenylalanine or tryptophan at its end. V is TRBV29-1 and J is TRBJ2-3; no clear D gene. Trimming stripped 4 bases from V and 0 bases from J, with 5 bases between. CDR1 SQVTM and CDR2 ANQGSEA come from the germline V gene. The CDR3 is made up of 12 amino acids. The CDR3 DNA reads TGCAGCGTTGGAGGCAGCACAGATACGCAGTATTTG. Protein: CSVGGSTDTQYL.

This clonotype showed up many times. The rearrangement links TRBV2 to TRBJ2-3; D ambiguous. The V end was cut by 3 bases, the J end by 0 bases, with 10 bases between. Germline-derived CDR1 and CDR2 are SNHLY and FYNNEI. This CDR3 region has 15 residues. The chain's CDR3 is CASSEGSFSTDTQYF. For the CDR3, the DNA is TGTGCCAGCAGTGAGGGATCGTTTAGCACAGATACGCAGTATTTT.

The V and J genes are TRBV10-1 and TRBJ2-2, with TRBD2 identical over 7 bases. The germline gives CDR1 WNHNN, CDR2 SYGVQD (reference sequence). The CDR3 length is 15 residues. Trimming took 1 base from V and 4 from J; bases not matched to a gene: 3. CDR3 DNA: TGCGCCAGCAGTGAGTTCGGGGGGACCACCGGGGAGCTGTTTTTT. This codes for CASSEFGGTTGELFF.

The J gene is TRBJ2-1, the V gene TRBV7-3, with 8 bases aligning to TRBD2. Germline V gene lookup returns CDR1 SGHTA and CDR2 FQGTGA. Trimming at V came to 0 bases and at J to 6 bases, leaving 4 bases not matched to a gene. This CDR3 comprises 15 residues. For the CDR3, the DNA is TGTGCCAGCAGCTTAACGCGCACTAGCGGCAATGAGCAGTTCTTC. This translates into CASSLTRTSGNEQFF.

This clonotype was observed at least ten times. The chain employs TRBV4-1 and TRBJ2-5; D remains unclear. Per germline, CDR1 MGHRA and CDR2 YSYEKL. V was shortened by 1 base and J by 0 bases, with 9 bases between the two germline ends. This CDR3 has 15 residues. CDR3 in amino acids: CASSQAAADQETQYF. The CDR3 DNA reads TGCGCCAGCAGCCAAGCGGCAGCAGACCAAGAGACCCAGTACTTC.

This clonotype was seen only a few times. This chain connects TRBV7-9 to TRBJ2-1, with 9 bases matching TRBD2. The junction had 12 bases not matched to a gene; V was cut back by 5 bases and J by 7 bases. This CDR3 region has 16 residues. The germline V gene has CDR1 SEHNR and CDR2 FQNEAQ (reference sequence). In nucleotides, the CDR3 is TGTGCCAGCAGCCTCGCCACTAGCGGGTCCGTGAATGAGCAGTTCTTC. Residues: CASSLATSGSVNEQFF. Full variable domain (rest looked up from reference TRBV7-9 and TRBJ2-1): DTGVSQNPRHKITKRGQNVTFRCDPISEHNRLYWYRQTLGQGPEFLTYFQNEAQLEKSRLLSDRFSAERPKGSFSTLEIQRTEQGDSAMYLCASSLATSGSVNEQFFGPGTRLTVL.

By share, this clonotype ranks as medium-sized. The chain couples TRBV12-2 to TRBJ1-6. TRBV12-2 is deemed a pseudogene. This CDR3 has 12 amino acids. The CDR3 here is CASRLAYSPLHF. The CDR3 DNA reads as TGTGCAAGTCGCTTAGCGTATTCACCCCTCCACTTT.

This clonotype was seen ten or more times. This chain connects TRBV6-5 to TRBJ2-2; TRBD2 might be the D (6 bases). Trimming took 0 bases from V and 6 from J, leaving 14 bases between them. Germline CDR1 reads MNHEY; CDR2 reads SVGAGI. This CDR3 spans 16 amino acids. CDR3 in amino acids: CASSYSGLRRSGELFF. The DNA of the CDR3 is TGTGCCAGCAGTTACTCGGGACTCCGGAGGTCCGGGGAGCTGTTTTTT.

This clonotype was counted ten times or more. This chain connects TRBV18 to TRBJ2-1; 9 nucleotides line up with TRBD1. CDR1 and CDR2 from the germline V gene are KGHSH and LQKENI. The junction had 1 base not matched to a gene; V was cut back by 3 bases and J by 1 base. This CDR3 comprises 15 residues. The DNA for the CDR3 is TGTGCCAGCTCACCGGACAGGGGTTCCTACAATGAGCAGTTCTTC. Amino acid sequence: CASSPDRGSYNEQFF.

This clonotype was observed a few times. This chain joins TRBV6-6 and TRBJ1-5; TRBD1 is a possible D gene (6 bases). Germline lookup yields CDR1 MNHNY and CDR2 SVGAGI (reference sequence). The V gene lost 2 bases and the J gene lost 1 base, with 6 bases spanning the gap. This CDR3 contains 14 residues. The CDR3, as DNA: TGTGCCAGCAGTTACGGACAGAGCAATCAGCCCCAGCATTTT. Protein: CASSYGQSNQPQHF.

In this sample, this clonotype turned up many times. The chain is built from TRBV28 and TRBJ2-7; 7 nucleotides agree with TRBD1. Germline V gives CDR1 MDHEN, CDR2 SYDVKM. This CDR3 is 16 amino acids long. V dropped 2 bases and J dropped 7; count of bases not matched to a gene: 14. In DNA form, the CDR3 reads TGTGCCAGCAGTTTACAACGTGGGAACAGGGGTAAGGAGCAGTACTTC. Translated: CASSLQRGNRGKEQYF.

This chain uses TRBV13 with TRBJ2-7; 7 bases match TRBD2. The CDR3 runs 19 residues. Trimming at V came to 3 bases and at J to 2 bases, leaving 19 bases not matched to a gene. The V gene's germline CDR1 is PRHDT and CDR2 FYEKMQ (reference sequence). CDR3 loop: CASSFFAGVAQLHPYEQYF. The CDR3 bases are TGTGCCAGCAGCTTTTTCGCGGGAGTAGCCCAATTGCATCCCTACGAGCAGTACTTC.

This clonotype occurred many times. The gene calls are TRBV5-4 and TRBJ1-6; 9 nucleotides line up with TRBD1. The ends lost 4 bases at V and 16 bases at J; junction bases unmatched: 12. This CDR3 contains 14 residues. Per germline, CDR1 SGHNT and CDR2 YYREEE (reference sequence). This chain's CDR3 is CASSGPGQGVSLHF. DNA of the CDR3: TGTGCCAGCAGCGGACCGGGACAGGGTGTCTCACTCCACTTT.

In its sample, this clonotype was seen many times. The CDR3 sequence: CSARPAVWGTEAFF. The CDR3 DNA sequence: TGCAGTGCTAGACCGGCGGTTTGGGGCACTGAAGCTTTCTTT. The chain recombines TRBV20-1 with TRBJ1-1; unclear D gene. Looked up from germline, CDR1 is DFQATT and CDR2 is SNEGSKA (reference sequence). The CDR3 is 14 amino acids. V shed 2 bases and J shed 4 bases, with 14 bases lying between them.

This clonotype was detected ten times or more. The rearrangement links TRBV7-9 to TRBJ2-7; TRBD1 matches at 8 bases. The CDR3 loop spans 13 amino acids. Trimming took 6 bases from V and 3 from J; bases not matched to a gene: 4. The germline gives CDR1 SEHNR, CDR2 FQNEAQ (reference sequence). In DNA form, the CDR3 reads TGTGCCAGCAGACCCGGACAGGGCTACGAGCAGTACTTC. This encodes CASRPGQGYEQYF.

This clonotype was detected a few times. This chain connects TRBV10-2 to TRBJ2-7; D unresolved. Per germline, CDR1 WSHSY and CDR2 SAAADI. CDR3 size: 12 residues. Trimming pared 5 bases from V and 5 bases from J, leaving 10 bases between. CDR3 residues: CASSFSRDEQYF. The CDR3 region has the DNA TGCGCCAGCAGTTTTAGCAGAGACGAGCAGTACTTC.

In this sample, this clonotype turned up many times. This chain joins TRBV5-6 and TRBJ2-1, with a possible D match to TRBD2 (5 bases). The CDR3 has 11 residues. CDR1 is SGHDT and CDR2 is YYEEEE in the germline V gene. V was trimmed by 4 bases and J by 12 bases, leaving 11 bases between them. In DNA, the CDR3 is TGTGCCAGCAGCGGAGGAGTTGGGCAGTTCTTC. Its protein product is CASSGGVGQFF.

This clonotype was counted many times. The J gene is TRBJ2-3, the V gene TRBV6-1; a possible D gene is TRBD2 (7 bases). CDR1 MNHNS and CDR2 SASEGT come from the germline V gene. The CDR3 is 16 amino acids. V lost 4 bases and J lost 1, with 15 bases in between. The CDR3 here is CASSGIRGGGTDTQYF. The CDR3 nucleotides are TGTGCCAGCAGTGGAATCAGGGGAGGGGGCACAGATACGCAGTATTTT.